This TCR beta chain was identified during a study of blood T cells in healthy people across ages. Study as a whole: Per two T cells, template switching captured roughly one barcoded beta molecule. Study-wide results and limits: Those diversity estimates obtained from one million T cells were thought to be underestimates.

A sample-barcoded 5' primer and a J-beta primer mix were used in a second PCR of roughly 7 to 11 cycles. TCRdb re-analysed the 5' RACE reads in MiXCR, keeping a single row per CDR3 protein. The top ten clones hold roughly 8% of a sample with some 1.5 million distinct CDR3 sequences, roughly 28% of them seen once. Details on this clonotype: Its target is unknown.

Trimming took 6 bases from V and 0 from J, leaving 8 bases between them. The CDR3 extends over 14 amino acids. The germline CDR1 and CDR2 sequences are MDHEN and SYDVKM. The sample consisted of blood. The sequence was collected from a woman aged 30 to 39 in good health. The V and J genes are TRBV28 and TRBJ1-4, with unresolved D. This chain's CDR3 is CASRWGATNEKLFF. The CDR3 coding sequence is TGTGCCAGCAGGTGGGGAGCAACTAATGAAAAACTGTTTTTT.